Listed here is a single TCR beta chain. The CDR3 runs 15 residues. V lost 5 bases to trimming and J lost 11 bases; unmatched junction nucleotides: 14. The germline gives CDR1 MNHNS, CDR2 SASEGT. Samples came from patients with localized non-small cell lung adenocarcinoma. This sample is drawn from a study of CD4 and CD8 cells across lung adenocarcinoma regions. TCRdb recomputed calls from the PCR reads with MiXCR, one row per CDR3 protein. The repertoire has fewer than 10,000 distinct CDR3 sequences, 50% to 65% of them found once; the top ten carry around 20%. The source of this sequence is a female donor with lung adenocarcinoma. The CD4 and CD8 labels of this study may be unreliable. The V gene is TRBV6-1, the J gene TRBJ2-5, with 10 bases matching TRBD2. Input material: CD8+ T cells from the center of a lung tumor. The CDR3 here is CASSPQRGGTEAQYF. The CDR3 DNA follows: TGTGCCAGCAGTCCTCAGCGGGGGGGCACAGAGGCGCAGTACTTC.